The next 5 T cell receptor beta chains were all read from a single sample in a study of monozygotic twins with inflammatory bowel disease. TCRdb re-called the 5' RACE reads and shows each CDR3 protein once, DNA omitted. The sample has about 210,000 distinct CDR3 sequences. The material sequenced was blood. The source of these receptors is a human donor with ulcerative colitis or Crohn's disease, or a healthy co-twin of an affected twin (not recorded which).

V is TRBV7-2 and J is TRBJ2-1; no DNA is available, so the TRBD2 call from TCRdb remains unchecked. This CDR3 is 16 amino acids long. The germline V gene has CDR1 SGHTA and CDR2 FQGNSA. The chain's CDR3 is CASSLNAGGRGYEQFF.

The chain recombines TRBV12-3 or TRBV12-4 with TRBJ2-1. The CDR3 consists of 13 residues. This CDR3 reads CASSLRRVNEQFF.

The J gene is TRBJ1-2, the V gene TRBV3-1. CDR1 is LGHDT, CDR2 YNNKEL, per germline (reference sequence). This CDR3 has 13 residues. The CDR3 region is CASAPATGYGYTF.

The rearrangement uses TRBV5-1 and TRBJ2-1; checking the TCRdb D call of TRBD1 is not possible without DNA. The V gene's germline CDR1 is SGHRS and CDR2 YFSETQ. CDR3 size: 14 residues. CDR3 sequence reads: CASSLDSGGNEQFF.

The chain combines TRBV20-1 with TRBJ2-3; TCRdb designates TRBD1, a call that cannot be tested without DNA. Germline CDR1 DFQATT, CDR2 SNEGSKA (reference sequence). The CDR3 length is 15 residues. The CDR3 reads CSATPGGQRTDTQYF.